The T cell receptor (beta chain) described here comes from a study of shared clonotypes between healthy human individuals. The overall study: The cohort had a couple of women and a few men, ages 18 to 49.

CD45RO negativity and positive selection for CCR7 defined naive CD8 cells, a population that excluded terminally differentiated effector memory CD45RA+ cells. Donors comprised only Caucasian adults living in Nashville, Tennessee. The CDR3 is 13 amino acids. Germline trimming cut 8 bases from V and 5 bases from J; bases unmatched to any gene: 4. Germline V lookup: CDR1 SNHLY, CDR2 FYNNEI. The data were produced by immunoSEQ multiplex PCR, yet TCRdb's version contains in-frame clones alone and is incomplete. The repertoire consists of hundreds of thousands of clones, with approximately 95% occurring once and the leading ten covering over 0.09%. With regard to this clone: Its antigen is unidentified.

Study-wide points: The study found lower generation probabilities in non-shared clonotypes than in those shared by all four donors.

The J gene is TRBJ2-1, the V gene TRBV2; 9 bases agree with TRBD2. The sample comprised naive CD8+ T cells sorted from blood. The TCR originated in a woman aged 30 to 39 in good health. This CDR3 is CASGRLADNEQFF. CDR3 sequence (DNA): TGTGCCAGCGGACGACTAGCGGACAATGAGCAGTTCTTC. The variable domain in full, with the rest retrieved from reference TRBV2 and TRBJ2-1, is EPEVTQTPSHQVTQMGQEVILRCVPISNHLYFYWYRQILGQKVEFLVSFYNNEISEKSEIFDDQFSVERPDGSNFTLKIRSTKLEDSAMYFCASGRLADNEQFFGPGTRLTVL.